A selection of T cell receptor beta chains follows, all from one sample in a study of blood T cell repertoires in COVID-19. Produced via immunoSEQ multiplex PCR; TCRdb's table is partial and in-frame only. The repertoire holds 180,000 or so clones, approximately 84% seen once, with roughly 5% in the top ten. Specimen: peripheral blood. These receptors were taken from an elderly woman with acute or convalescent COVID-19. Both conserved end residues are part of each CDR3. A D gene is named only where the DNA matches it firmly. Size is omitted from some rows. Given values are once, few, many or a class for expanded clones.

few	.	TRBV19	TRBJ1-5	CASSFRGGNQPQHF	TGTGCCAGTAGTTTTCGGGGGGGCAATCAGCCCCAGCATTTT
.	.	TRBV7-8	TRBJ2-3	CASSLQPRGAADTQYF	TGTGCCAGCAGCTTACAACCTCGGGGAGCGGCAGATACGCAGTATTTT
.	.	TRBV18	TRBJ2-7	CASSPRGLNSRDGYEQYF	TGTGCCAGCTCACCACGAGGTTTAAATAGCCGGGATGGATACGAGCAGTACTTC
.	TRBD2	TRBV5-8	TRBJ2-5	CASSQGGRTQQETQYF	TGTGCCAGCAGCCAGGGAGGGCGGACCCAGCAAGAGACCCAGTACTTC
.	TRBD1	TRBV7-8	TRBJ1-5	CASSPGQGIQPQHF	TGTGCCAGCAGCCCGGGACAGGGAATTCAGCCCCAGCATTTT
.	.	TRBV4-2	TRBJ2-1	CASSQTRAWEQFF	TGTGCCAGCAGCCAGACCAGGGCTTGGGAGCAGTTCTTC
.	.	TRBV2	TRBJ1-2	CASSERGYYGYTF	TGTGCCAGCAGTGAACGGGGATACTATGGCTACACCTTC
.	.	TRBV7-2	TRBJ1-1	CASSRQMNTEAFF	TGTGCCAGCAGCCGACAAATGAACACTGAAGCTTTCTTT
.	.	TRBV6-6	TRBJ2-4	CASSTPEVLAKNIQYF	TGTGCCAGCAGTACCCCAGAGGTATTAGCCAAAAACATTCAGTACTTC
.	TRBD2	TRBV9	TRBJ2-2	CASSVSGRTNTGELFF	TGTGCCAGCAGCGTTAGCGGGAGGACGAACACCGGGGAGCTGTTTTTT
many	TRBD1	TRBV5-1	TRBJ1-6	CASSLWDRANSPLHF	TGCGCCAGCAGCTTGTGGGACAGGGCTAATTCACCCCTCCACTTT
few	TRBD2	TRBV6-6	TRBJ2-7	CASSYASGLNYEQYF	TGTGCCAGCAGTTACGCTAGCGGGCTAAACTACGAGCAGTACTTC